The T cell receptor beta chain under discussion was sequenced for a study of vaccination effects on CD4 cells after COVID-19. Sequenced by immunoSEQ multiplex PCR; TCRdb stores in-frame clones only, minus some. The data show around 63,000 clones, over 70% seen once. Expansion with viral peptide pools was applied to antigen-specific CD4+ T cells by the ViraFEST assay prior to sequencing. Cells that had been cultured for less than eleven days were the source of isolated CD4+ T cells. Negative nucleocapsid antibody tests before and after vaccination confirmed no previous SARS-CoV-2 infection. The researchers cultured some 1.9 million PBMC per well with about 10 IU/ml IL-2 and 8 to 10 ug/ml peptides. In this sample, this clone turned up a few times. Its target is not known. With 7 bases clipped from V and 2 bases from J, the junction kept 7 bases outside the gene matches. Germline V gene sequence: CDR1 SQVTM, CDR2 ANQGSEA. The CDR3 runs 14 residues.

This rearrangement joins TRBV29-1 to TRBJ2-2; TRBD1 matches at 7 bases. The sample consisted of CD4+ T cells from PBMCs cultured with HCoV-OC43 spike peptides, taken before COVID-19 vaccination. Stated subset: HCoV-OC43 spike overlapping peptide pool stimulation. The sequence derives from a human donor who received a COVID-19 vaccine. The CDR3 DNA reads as TGCAGCGCCACTCGACAGGGTAACACCGGGGAGCTGTTTTTT. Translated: CSATRQGNTGELFF.